These 30 T cell receptor beta chains came from one sample sequenced in a study of T cells after yellow fever vaccination. Each CDR3 protein gets one entry after TCRdb re-called the 5' RACE reads with MiXCR. The repertoire has 500,000 to 650,000 distinct CDR3 sequences, about a sixth of them found once; the top ten carry 15% to 20%. Sample: PBMCs, taken 5 days after the first yellow fever vaccination. The receptors here all came from a man younger than 35 who received the YFV17D yellow fever vaccine.

The V and J genes are TRBV12-3 or TRBV12-4 and TRBJ1-5; maybe TRBD1 (5 bases). V was shortened by 6 bases and J by 0 bases, with 12 bases between the two germline ends. The CDR3 sequence is 15 residues long. The CDR3 nucleotides are TGTGCCAGCAGCCTGACAGAGTATAGCAATCAGCCCCAGCATTTT. This codes for CASSLTEYSNQPQHF.

V gene TRBV5-1 combines with J gene TRBJ2-5, with 7 positions matching TRBD1. The CDR3 is made up of 15 amino acids. The germline V gene encodes CDR1 SGHRS and CDR2 YFSETQ. Losses at the gene ends were 4 bases for V and 5 bases for J; bases not matched to a gene: 11. The CDR3 DNA reads as TGCGCCAGCAGCCCTACAAGACAGGGCAGGGAGACCCAGTACTTC. This translates into CASSPTRQGRETQYF.

Only a few counts were recorded for this clonotype. The J gene is TRBJ2-7, the V gene TRBV11-2, with D perhaps matching TRBD1 (5 bases). Germline V gene sequence: CDR1 SGHAT, CDR2 FQNNGV. The CDR3 is 19 amino acids. V shed 5 bases and J shed 2 bases, with 28 bases lying between them. The CDR3 DNA reads TGTGCCAGCAGCCACCGGTACCGAGTAGGCGGACACTTACCCTACGAGCAGTACTTC. Translation: CASSHRYRVGGHLPYEQYF.

This clonotype has just a few counts. The chain couples TRBV9 to TRBJ2-1; D is perhaps TRBD2 (6 bases). In germline, CDR1 is SGDLS, CDR2 YYNGEE. Trimming took off 4 bases at V and 6 bases at J, with 11 bases between the two ends. This CDR3 is 13 amino acids long. The CDR3 DNA is TGTGCCAGCAGCCCCGGACTATCCAATGAGCAGTTCTTC. Translated: CASSPGLSNEQFF.

In its sample, this clonotype was seen a few times. The V gene is TRBV13, the J gene TRBJ2-7; TRBD2 matches at 10 bases. This CDR3 is built from 14 residues. Germline values: CDR1 PRHDT, CDR2 FYEKMQ (reference sequence). With 6 bases clipped from V and 0 bases from J, the junction kept 2 bases outside the gene matches. The CDR3, as DNA: TGTGCCAGCAGGCTAGCGGGGGCCTCCTACGAGCAGTACTTC. It specifies CASRLAGASYEQYF. Complete variable domain (other parts from reference TRBV13 and TRBJ2-7): AAGVIQSPRHLIKEKRETATLKCYPIPRHDTVYWYQQGPGQDPQFLISFYEKMQSDKGSIPDRFSAQQFSDYHSELNMSSLELGDSALYFCASRLAGASYEQYFGPGTRLTVT.

The table lists this clonotype with many counts. The J gene is TRBJ2-5, the V gene TRBV4-2; 7 nucleotides align to TRBD2. Germline V lookup: CDR1 LGHNA, CDR2 YNFKEQ. There are 16 residues in the CDR3. The trim removed 0 bases at V and 4 bases at J, leaving 8 bases unmatched. CDR3 DNA sequence: TGTGCCAGCAGCCAAGATCTTGGGTGGGGGGGAGAGACCCAGTACTTC. Residues: CASSQDLGWGGETQYF.

The chain recombines TRBV20-1 with TRBJ2-5, with 9 bases matching TRBD2. J was trimmed by 5 bases and V by 5 bases; bases with no gene match: 6. The germline V gene has CDR1 DFQATT and CDR2 SNEGSKA (reference sequence). This CDR3 spans 13 amino acids. The CDR3 DNA follows: TGCAGTGCTCCAGCGGGGGGTTGGGAGACCCAGTACTTC. As protein: CSAPAGGWETQYF.

V is TRBV20-1 and J is TRBJ2-5; no clear D gene. V dropped 6 bases and J dropped 5 bases, with 16 bases sitting between them. The CDR3 sequence is 13 residues long. CDR1 is DFQATT and CDR2 is SNEGSKA in the germline V gene (reference sequence). The DNA of the CDR3 is TGCAGTGCGTTCCAGAGTATTCGGGAGACCCAGTACTTC. Encoded protein: CSAFQSIRETQYF.

With regard to this clonotype: This is likely a read error, given that the CDR3 carries no conserved phenylalanine or tryptophan at its end. The chain combines TRBV30 with TRBJ2-5, with 9 bases matching TRBD1. With 4 bases clipped from V and 2 bases from J, the junction kept 2 bases outside the gene matches. Germline CDR1 and CDR2: GTSNPN and SVGIG (reference sequence). CDR3 length: 13 amino acids. The CDR3 here is CAWNRGLQETQYL. For the CDR3, the DNA is TGTGCCTGGAACAGGGGGCTGCAAGAGACCCAGTACTTA.

The chain combines TRBV18 with TRBJ2-3; TRBD2 matches at 10 bases. Unmatched junction bases numbered 10, after V lost 1 base and J lost 3 bases. Germline loops: CDR1 KGHSH, CDR2 LQKENI. The CDR3 consists of 18 residues. The CDR3 DNA sequence: TGTGCCAGCTCACCACTCGTGATAGCGGGGGGCCTAACAGATACGCAGTATTTT. Protein: CASSPLVIAGGLTDTQYF.

The table lists this clonotype with a few counts. V gene TRBV6-5 combines with J gene TRBJ1-1; D gene uncertain. CDR1 MNHEY and CDR2 SVGAGI come from the germline V gene. Trimming removed 0 bases from V and 2 bases from J, with 7 bases in between. This CDR3 region has 14 residues. The CDR3 nucleotides are TGTGCCAGCAGTTACTCAGGAGATAACACTGAAGCTTTCTTT. Its translation: CASSYSGDNTEAFF.

The rearrangement joins TRBV6-6 to TRBJ1-1; TRBD1 agrees at 8 bases. The CDR3 covers 12 residues. Germline V gene data show CDR1 as MNHNY and CDR2 as SVGAGI (reference sequence). Unmatched junction bases numbered 6, after V lost 6 bases and J lost 9 bases. The CDR3, as DNA: TGTGCCAGCAGCCCGGACAGGGCTAAAGCTTTCTTT. It yields the protein CASSPDRAKAFF.

This clonotype was found a few times. The V call is TRBV25-1, the J call TRBJ1-1, with D hard to call. Trimming took off 7 bases at V and 0 bases at J, with 21 bases between the two ends. The length of the CDR3 is 17 residues. The germline gives CDR1 MGHDK, CDR2 SYGVNS. The CDR3 coding sequence is TGTGCCAGCAAAGGCGTGGAGGGAAAGGTTATGAACACTGAAGCTTTCTTT. Amino acids: CASKGVEGKVMNTEAFF.

This clonotype was seen more than once but under ten times. The V gene is TRBV5-1, the J gene TRBJ1-1; 7 positions agree with TRBD1. CDR1 and CDR2 from the germline V gene are SGHRS and YFSETQ. The V and J ends lost 4 bases and 1 base, in that order; junction bases with no gene match: 10. The length of the CDR3 is 16 residues. Here the CDR3 reads CASSREPGQPNTEAFF. The DNA for the CDR3 is TGCGCCAGCAGCCGCGAGCCGGGACAGCCGAACACTGAAGCTTTCTTT.

This clonotype was counted only a few times. The gene calls are TRBV29-1 and TRBJ2-1; D perhaps matches TRBD1 (5 bases). Trimming removed 5 bases at V and 5 bases at J, with 19 bases between. The CDR3 is 15 residues long. Germline lookup yields CDR1 SQVTM and CDR2 ANQGSEA. The CDR3 reads CSVPNGAGMNNEQFF. Here the CDR3 DNA reads TGCAGCGTTCCCAATGGGGCAGGGATGAACAATGAGCAGTTCTTC.

A remark on this clonotype: One junction end disagrees with the germline gene, perhaps due to a read error. This chain joins TRBV5-1 and TRBJ2-2; 10 nucleotides align to TRBD2. From germline, CDR1 is SGHRS and CDR2 YFSETQ. The CDR3 is 16 amino acids. CDR3 nucleotides: TGCGCCAGCAGCTTGGATAGCGGGGGGTCCACCGGGGAGATGTTTTTT. This gives the protein CASSLDSGGSTGEMFF.

This chain connects TRBV5-1 to TRBJ1-1; 8 bases align to TRBD1. Germline V CDR1 and CDR2: SGHRS, YFSETQ. The V gene end was trimmed by 2 bases and the J gene end by 1 base; junction bases not matched to a gene: 7. CDR3 size: 16 residues. CDR3 sequence: CASSLGRGLWNTEAFF. DNA for the CDR3: TGCGCCAGCAGCTTAGGCAGGGGGCTTTGGAACACTGAAGCTTTCTTT.

This clonotype was observed a handful of times. The chain uses TRBV19 and TRBJ2-3; D is possibly TRBD2 (6 bases). There are 17 residues in the CDR3. From germline, CDR1 is LNHDA and CDR2 SQIVND (reference sequence). Deletions cut 3 bases from V and 5 bases from J, with 21 bases between. This CDR3 is CASSMVGSGASGDTQYF. CDR3 coding DNA: TGTGCCAGTAGTATGGTGGGTAGCGGAGCATCAGGAGATACGCAGTATTTT.

V gene TRBV19 combines with J gene TRBJ1-2, with unresolved D. Trimming left V 5 bases short and J 1 base short, with 14 bases between. The germline CDR1 and CDR2 sequences are LNHDA and SQIVND (reference sequence). This CDR3 comprises 15 residues. Written as DNA, the CDR3 is TGTGCCAGTAGTCCGAGCACCTCGATTAACTATGGCTACACCTTC. Residues: CASSPSTSINYGYTF.

This clonotype was picked up a small number of times. V is TRBV11-1 and J is TRBJ2-1; D is unclear. The CDR3 sequence is 14 residues long. The V gene's germline CDR1 is SGHAT and CDR2 FQDESV (reference sequence). Trimming left V 3 bases short and J 5 bases short, with 11 bases between. CDR3 sequence reads: CASSFSLRDNEQFF. In DNA, the CDR3 is TGTGCCAGCAGCTTCTCTCTACGGGACAATGAGCAGTTCTTC.

This clonotype turned up a few times. The DNA for the CDR3 is TGTGCCAGCAGTTCGGGGGAACAGGCGAAAAACATTCAGTACTTC. Protein: CASSSGEQAKNIQYF. This chain joins TRBV27 and TRBJ2-4; TRBD2 might be the D (6 bases). This CDR3 is built from 15 residues. V gave up 4 bases and J gave up 4 bases, with 14 bases separating them. Per germline, CDR1 MNHEY and CDR2 SMNVEV (reference sequence).

The chain combines TRBV9 with TRBJ2-3; TRBD2 aligns across 9 bases. Germline CDR1 SGDLS, CDR2 YYNGEE. Trimming cost V 0 bases and J 4 bases; bases outside gene matches: 6. CDR3 size: 16 residues. The CDR3 DNA follows: TGTGCCAGCAGCGTAGTTGGCGGGGGGGCCGCAGATACGCAGTATTTT. This gives the protein CASSVVGGGAADTQYF.

The chain is built from TRBV5-1 and TRBJ2-3; 8 bases align to TRBD2. Germline CDR1 and CDR2: SGHRS and YFSETQ. Unmatched junction bases numbered 8, after V lost 0 bases and J lost 5 bases. This CDR3 has 16 residues. For the CDR3, the DNA is TGCGCCAGCAGCTTGGGGTCCAGCGGGGGAGGAGATACGCAGTATTTT. Its translation: CASSLGSSGGGDTQYF.

This clonotype has more than one count but fewer than ten. This sequence joins TRBV5-1 and TRBJ2-5; 11 bases agree with TRBD2. Trimming cost V 3 bases and J 1 base; bases outside gene matches: 8. The CDR3 runs to 17 residues. The germline gives CDR1 SGHRS, CDR2 YFSETQ. CDR3: CASSSPETSGAQETQYF. The CDR3 DNA sequence: TGCGCCAGCAGCTCCCCGGAGACTAGCGGGGCCCAAGAGACCCAGTACTTC.

Only a few counts were recorded for this clonotype. The chain is built from TRBV7-2 and TRBJ2-3, with 12 bases lining up with TRBD2. CDR3 size: 18 residues. The junction had 8 bases not matched to a gene; V was cut back by 0 bases and J by 4 bases. Germline assignment: CDR1 SGHTA and CDR2 FQGNSA. The CDR3 DNA reads TGTGCCAGCAGCTTAGCGCAACTAGCGGGGGGTGTTGCAGATACGCAGTATTTT. Residues: CASSLAQLAGGVADTQYF.

Only a few counts were recorded for this clonotype. CDR3 DNA sequence: TGTGCCAGCAGCGTGGACAGGGCGAGCTCCTACAATGAGCAGTTCTTC. This codes for CASSVDRASSYNEQFF. The V and J genes are TRBV7-2 and TRBJ2-1; 8 positions agree with TRBD1. The CDR3 has 16 residues. J gave up 0 bases and V 5 bases, and 6 bases lay outside the gene matches. Germline V gene lookup returns CDR1 SGHTA and CDR2 FQGNSA.

V usage is TRBV13 and J usage is TRBJ2-5, with 8 bases aligning to TRBD1. CDR3 size: 18 residues. The J segment lost 9 bases and the V segment lost 5 bases, leaving 23 bases of the junction unmatched. Germline values: CDR1 PRHDT, CDR2 FYEKMQ (reference sequence). The CDR3 region is CASSNTAPRDRLFGAQYF. The CDR3 coding sequence is TGTGCCAGCAGCAACACCGCCCCTCGGGACAGGTTATTTGGGGCCCAGTACTTC. Full variable domain (missing parts from reference TRBV13 and TRBJ2-5): AAGVIQSPRHLIKEKRETATLKCYPIPRHDTVYWYQQGPGQDPQFLISFYEKMQSDKGSIPDRFSAQQFSDYHSELNMSSLELGDSALYFCASSNTAPRDRLFGAQYFGPGTRLLVL.

CDR3 residues: CASRDNRGQGEQFF. The CDR3 bases are TGTGCCAGCAGAGATAACAGGGGTCAGGGTGAGCAGTTCTTC. This rearrangement joins TRBV7-2 to TRBJ2-1; 7 bases align to TRBD1. V gave up 6 bases and J gave up 9 bases; unmatched junction bases: 11. CDR1 and CDR2 from the germline V gene are SGHTA and FQGNSA. The CDR3 is 14 residues long.

This clonotype is a singleton in its sample. The chain couples TRBV6-2 or TRBV6-3 to TRBJ1-5; D may be TRBD1 (5 bases). V lost 6 bases and J lost 6, with 18 bases in between. CDR3 length: 15 residues. Germline lookup yields CDR1 MNHEY and CDR2 SVGEGT. CDR3 sequence reads: CASRGTHLGRQPQHF. Written as DNA, the CDR3 is TGTGCCAGCAGGGGCACACACCTGGGGCGTCAGCCCCAGCATTTT.

This chain uses TRBV28 with TRBJ2-3; TRBD1 aligns across 8 bases. V was pared by 6 bases and J by 0 bases, with 5 bases of the junction left unmatched. Germline-derived CDR1 and CDR2 are MDHEN and SYDVKM. The CDR3 runs 15 residues. The CDR3 DNA reads as TGTGCCAGCAGAGAACAGGGGGTAAGCACAGATACGCAGTATTTT. Its protein product is CASREQGVSTDTQYF.